These 5 T cell receptor beta chains came from one sample sequenced in a study of naive and memory T cell subsets. An equimolar mix of two oligonucleotides served as the beta constant-region primer for TRBC1 and TRBC2. TCRdb fed the UMI-ligation and nested PCR reads into MiXCR, producing one record per CDR3 protein. Of some 150,000 distinct CDR3 sequences detected, around 15% appear once; the ten largest clones hold about 0.14%. The sample taken for sequencing was naive CD4+ T cells from blood. Every receptor here comes from a human donor in good health.

Many counts were recorded for this clonotype. The chain is built from TRBV12-5 and TRBJ1-6; D is uncertain. The CDR3 is made up of 14 amino acids. The germline V gene encodes CDR1 LGHNT and CDR2 FRNRAP. V shed 1 base and J shed 7 bases, with 8 bases lying between them. CDR3 amino acids: CASGLGPINSPLHF. In DNA form, the CDR3 reads TGTGCTAGTGGTTTGGGACCGATAAATTCACCCCTCCACTTT. Full variable domain (rest looked up from reference TRBV12-5 and TRBJ1-6): DARVTQTPRHKVTEMGQEVTMRCQPILGHNTVFWYRQTMMQGLELLAYFRNRAPLDDSGMPKDRFSAEMPDATLATLKIQPSEPRDSAVYFCASGLGPINSPLHFGNGTRLTVT.

The chain employs TRBV4-1 and TRBJ2-7; 9 bases are a match to TRBD1. Germline-derived CDR1 and CDR2 are MGHRA and YSYEKL. J lost 3 bases, V lost 2 bases, and 11 bases had no gene match. This CDR3 region has 17 residues. CDR3 sequence: CASSQQILGQGFYEQYF. The CDR3 coding sequence is TGCGCCAGCAGCCAACAGATCCTCGGACAGGGGTTCTACGAGCAGTACTTC.

This clonotype was seen a handful of times. This rearrangement joins TRBV2 to TRBJ1-2; no firm D call. The ends were cut back, 3 bases at V and 3 bases at J, with 8 bases in the middle. The CDR3 length is 13 residues. From germline, CDR1 is SNHLY and CDR2 FYNNEI. DNA for the CDR3: TGTGCCAGCAGTGAGCGGGGAGACTATGGCTACACCTTC. Translating it yields CASSERGDYGYTF.

In its sample, this clonotype was seen many times. This chain joins TRBV28 and TRBJ2-3; 14 nucleotides match TRBD2. This CDR3 is built from 15 residues. Per germline, CDR1 MDHEN and CDR2 SYDVKM. V shed 4 bases, J shed 6 bases, and the junction held 3 bases outside the gene matches. The CDR3 is CASSSGTSGSDTQYF. In DNA, the CDR3 is TGTGCCAGCAGTTCCGGGACTAGCGGGAGTGATACGCAGTATTTT.

The sample holds many counts of this clonotype. The chain is built from TRBV24-1 and TRBJ2-5, with D possibly TRBD2 on 6 matching bases. CDR3 size: 14 residues. Trimming took 4 bases from V and 5 from J, leaving 13 bases between them. Looked up from germline, CDR1 is KGHDR and CDR2 is SFDVKD. CDR3 DNA sequence: TGTGCCACCAGTGACCGGGAGAGCAGGGAGACCCAGTACTTC. Amino acids: CATSDRESRETQYF.